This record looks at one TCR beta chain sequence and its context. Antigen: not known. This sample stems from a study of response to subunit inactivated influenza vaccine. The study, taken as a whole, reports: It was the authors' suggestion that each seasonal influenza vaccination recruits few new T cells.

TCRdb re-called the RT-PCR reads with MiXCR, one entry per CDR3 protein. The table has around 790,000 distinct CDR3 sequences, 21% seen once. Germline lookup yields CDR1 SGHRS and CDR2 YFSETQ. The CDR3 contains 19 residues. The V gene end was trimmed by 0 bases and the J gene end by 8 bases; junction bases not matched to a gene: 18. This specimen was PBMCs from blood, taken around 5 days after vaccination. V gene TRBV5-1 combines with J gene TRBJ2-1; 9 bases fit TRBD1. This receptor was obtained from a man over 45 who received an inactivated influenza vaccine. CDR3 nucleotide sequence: TGCGCCAGCAGCTTGGGGACGGGACAGGGAATTCTTTTAGGCGATGAGCAGTTCTTC. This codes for CASSLGTGQGILLGDEQFF. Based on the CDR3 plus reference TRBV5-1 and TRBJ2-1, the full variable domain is KAGVTQTPRYLIKTRGQQVTLSCSPISGHRSVSWYQQTPGQGLQFLFEYFSETQRNKGNFPGRFSGRQFSNSRSEMNVSTLELGDSALYLCASSLGTGQGILLGDEQFFGPGTRLTVL.